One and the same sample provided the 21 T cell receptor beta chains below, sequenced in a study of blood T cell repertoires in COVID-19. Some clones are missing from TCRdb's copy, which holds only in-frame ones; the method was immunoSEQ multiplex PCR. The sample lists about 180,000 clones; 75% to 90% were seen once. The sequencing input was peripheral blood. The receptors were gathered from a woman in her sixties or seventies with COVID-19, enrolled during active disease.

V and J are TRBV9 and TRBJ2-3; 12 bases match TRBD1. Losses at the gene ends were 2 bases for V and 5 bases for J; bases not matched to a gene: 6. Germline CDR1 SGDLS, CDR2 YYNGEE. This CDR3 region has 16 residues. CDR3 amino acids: CASSVRDRGRLDTQYF. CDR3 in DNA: TGTGCCAGCAGCGTTCGGGACAGGGGGCGTCTAGATACGCAGTATTTT.

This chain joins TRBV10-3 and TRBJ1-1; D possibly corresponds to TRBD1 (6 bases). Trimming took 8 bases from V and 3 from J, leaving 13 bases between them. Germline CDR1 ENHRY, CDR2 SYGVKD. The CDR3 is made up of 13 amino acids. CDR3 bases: TGTGCCATCGGAAGACAGGAGGACACTGAAGCTTTCTTT. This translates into CAIGRQEDTEAFF.

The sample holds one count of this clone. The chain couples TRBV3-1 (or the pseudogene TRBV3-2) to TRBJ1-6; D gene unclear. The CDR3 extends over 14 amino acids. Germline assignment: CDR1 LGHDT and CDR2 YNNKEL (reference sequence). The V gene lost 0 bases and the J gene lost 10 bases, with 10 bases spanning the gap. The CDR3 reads CASSQDPSGSPLHF. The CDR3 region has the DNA TGTGCCAGCAGCCAAGACCCGTCGGGATCACCCCTCCACTTT.

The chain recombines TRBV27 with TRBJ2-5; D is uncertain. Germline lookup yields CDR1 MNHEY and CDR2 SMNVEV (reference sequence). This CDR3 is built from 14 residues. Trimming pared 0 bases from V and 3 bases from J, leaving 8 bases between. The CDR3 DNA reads TGTGCCAGCAGTTTATCGAGCTTTAAAGAGACCCAGTACTTC. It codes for CASSLSSFKETQYF.

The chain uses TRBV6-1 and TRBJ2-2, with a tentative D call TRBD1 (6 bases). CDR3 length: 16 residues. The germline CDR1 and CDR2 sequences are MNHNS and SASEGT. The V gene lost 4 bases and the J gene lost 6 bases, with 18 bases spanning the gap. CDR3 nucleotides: TGTGCCAGCAGTGGGACAGTGGGTACGATCCCCGGGGAGCTGTTTTTT. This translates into CASSGTVGTIPGELFF.

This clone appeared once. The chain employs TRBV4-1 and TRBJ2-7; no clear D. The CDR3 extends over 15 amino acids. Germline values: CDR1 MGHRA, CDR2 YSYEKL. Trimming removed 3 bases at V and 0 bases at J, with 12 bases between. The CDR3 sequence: CASSQRLSSSYEQYF. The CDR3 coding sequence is TGCGCCAGCAGCCAGCGATTGAGTAGCTCCTACGAGCAGTACTTC.

In nucleotides, the CDR3 is TGTGCCTGGAGTATCAGACAGGGGGTGCGCGCTGGGGCCAACGTCCTGACTTTC. Protein product: CAWSIRQGVRAGANVLTF. The chain joins TRBV30 to TRBJ2-6, with 9 bases identical to TRBD1. The germline gives CDR1 GTSNPN, CDR2 SVGIG (reference sequence). The CDR3 is 18 amino acids. V lost 2 bases and J lost 2; bases outside the gene matches: 10.

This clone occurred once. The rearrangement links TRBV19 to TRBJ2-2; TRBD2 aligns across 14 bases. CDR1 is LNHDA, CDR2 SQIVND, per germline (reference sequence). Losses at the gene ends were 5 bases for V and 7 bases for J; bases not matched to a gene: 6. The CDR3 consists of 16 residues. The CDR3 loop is CASSRLAGGRSGELFF. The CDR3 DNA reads TGTGCCAGTAGTCGACTAGCGGGAGGGAGAAGCGGGGAGCTGTTTTTT.

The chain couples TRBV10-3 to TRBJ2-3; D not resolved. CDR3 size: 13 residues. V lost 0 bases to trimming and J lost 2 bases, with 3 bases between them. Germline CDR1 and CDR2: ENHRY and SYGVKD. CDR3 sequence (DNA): TGTGCCATCAGTGAGTCCTACACAGATACGCAGTATTTT. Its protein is CAISESYTDTQYF.

For the CDR3, the DNA is TGTGCCACCAGCAGAGGTCGAGAATTACAGTACTTC. This codes for CATSRGRELQYF. The rearrangement links TRBV15 to TRBJ2-7; D is undetermined. Per the germline V gene, CDR1 is LNHNV and CDR2 is YYDKDF (reference sequence). CDR3 size: 12 residues. Trimming shortened V by 1 base and J by 10 bases, and 11 bases separated the two germline ends. The full variable domain, in which reference TRBV15 and TRBJ2-7 provide the parts outside the CDR3, is DAMVIQNPRYQVTQFGKPVTLSCSQTLNHNVMYWYQQKSSQAPKLLFHYYDKDFNNEADTPDNFQSRRPNTSFCFLDIRSPGLGDTAMYLCATSRGRELQYFGPGTRLTVT.

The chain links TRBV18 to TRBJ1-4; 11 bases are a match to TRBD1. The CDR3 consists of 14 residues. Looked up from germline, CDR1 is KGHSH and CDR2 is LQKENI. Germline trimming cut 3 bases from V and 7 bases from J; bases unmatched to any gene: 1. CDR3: CASSPGTGGEKLFF. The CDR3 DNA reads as TGTGCCAGCTCACCCGGGACAGGGGGTGAAAAACTGTTTTTT.

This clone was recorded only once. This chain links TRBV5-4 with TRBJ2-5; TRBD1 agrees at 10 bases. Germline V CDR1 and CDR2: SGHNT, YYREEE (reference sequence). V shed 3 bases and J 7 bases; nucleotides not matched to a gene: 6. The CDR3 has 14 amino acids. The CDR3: CASSSPGQGRTQYF. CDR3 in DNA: TGTGCCAGCAGCTCTCCGGGACAGGGGAGGACCCAGTACTTC.

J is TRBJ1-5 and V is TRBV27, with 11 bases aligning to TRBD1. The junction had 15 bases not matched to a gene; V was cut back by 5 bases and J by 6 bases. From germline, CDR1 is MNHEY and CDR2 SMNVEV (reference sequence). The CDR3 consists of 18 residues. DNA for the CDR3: TGTGCCAGCAGTCCCACCCTTCGGACAGGGGGCTGGAGTCAGCCCCAGCATTTT. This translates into CASSPTLRTGGWSQPQHF.

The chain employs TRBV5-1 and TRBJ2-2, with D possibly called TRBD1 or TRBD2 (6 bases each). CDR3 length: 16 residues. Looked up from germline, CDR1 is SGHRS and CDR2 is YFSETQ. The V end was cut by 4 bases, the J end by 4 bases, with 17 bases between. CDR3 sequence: CASSLGGRGSTGELFF. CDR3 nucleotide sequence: TGCGCCAGCAGCCTGGGGGGCAGGGGATCCACCGGGGAGCTGTTTTTT.

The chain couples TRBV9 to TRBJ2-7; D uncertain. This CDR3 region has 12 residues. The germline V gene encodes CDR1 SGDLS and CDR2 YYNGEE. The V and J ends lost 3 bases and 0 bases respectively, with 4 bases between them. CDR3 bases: TGTGCCAGCAGCGCCAGCTCCTACGAGCAGTACTTC. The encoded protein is CASSASSYEQYF. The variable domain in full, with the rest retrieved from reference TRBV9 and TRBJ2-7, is DSGVTQTPKHLITATGQRVTLRCSPRSGDLSVYWYQQSLDQGLQFLIQYYNGEERAKGNILERFSAQQFPDLHSELNLSSLELGDSALYFCASSASSYEQYFGPGTRLTVT.

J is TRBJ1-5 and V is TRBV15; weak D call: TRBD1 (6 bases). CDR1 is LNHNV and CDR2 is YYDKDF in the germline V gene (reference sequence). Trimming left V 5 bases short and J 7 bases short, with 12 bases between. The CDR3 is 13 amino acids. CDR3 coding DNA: TGTGCCACCAGCCCCCTCAGGGGCCAGCCCCAGCATTTT. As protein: CATSPLRGQPQHF.

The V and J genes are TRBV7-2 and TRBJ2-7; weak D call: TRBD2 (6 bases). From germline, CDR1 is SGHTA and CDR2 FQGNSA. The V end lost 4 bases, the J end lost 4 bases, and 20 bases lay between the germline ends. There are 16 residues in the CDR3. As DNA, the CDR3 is TGTGCCAGCAGCTCCAGCCGGATTAGCGGACTATACGAGCAGTACTTC. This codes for CASSSSRISGLYEQYF.

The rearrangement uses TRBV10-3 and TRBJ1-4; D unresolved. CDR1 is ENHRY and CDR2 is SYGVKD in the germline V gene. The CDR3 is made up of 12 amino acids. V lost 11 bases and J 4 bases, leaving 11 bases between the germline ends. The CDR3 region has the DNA TGTGCCTCCGGAAGGAGTAATGAAAAACTGTTTTTT. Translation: CASGRSNEKLFF.

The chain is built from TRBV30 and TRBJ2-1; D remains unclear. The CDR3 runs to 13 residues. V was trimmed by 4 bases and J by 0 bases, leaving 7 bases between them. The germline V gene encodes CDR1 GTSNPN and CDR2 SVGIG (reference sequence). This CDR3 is CAWKWSSYNEQFF. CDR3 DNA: TGTGCCTGGAAATGGAGCTCCTACAATGAGCAGTTCTTC.

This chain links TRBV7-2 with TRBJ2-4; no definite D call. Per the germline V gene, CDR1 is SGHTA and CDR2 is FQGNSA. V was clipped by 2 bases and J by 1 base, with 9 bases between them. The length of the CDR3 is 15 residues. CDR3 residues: CASSLLFSAKNIQYF. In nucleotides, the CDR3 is TGTGCCAGCAGCTTACTATTTTCTGCCAAAAACATTCAGTACTTC.

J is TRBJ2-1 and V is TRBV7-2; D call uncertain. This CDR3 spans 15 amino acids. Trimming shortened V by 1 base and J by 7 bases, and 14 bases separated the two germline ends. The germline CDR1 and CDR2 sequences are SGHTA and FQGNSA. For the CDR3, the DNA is TGTGCCAGCAGCTTAGTGTCTAGTTGGCAAAATGAGCAGTTCTTC. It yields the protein CASSLVSSWQNEQFF.